This TCR beta chain originates from a study of blood T cell repertoires in COVID-19. Study context: Donors in the United States, Italy and Spain gave samples during acute or convalescent COVID-19.

Sequencing used immunoSEQ multiplex PCR; TCRdb keeps in-frame clones, though not all of them. The sample has 100,000 or so clones, around nine tenths seen once. CDR1 is MNHEY and CDR2 is SVGAGI in the germline V gene. The length of the CDR3 is 15 residues. V gave up 2 bases and J gave up 2 bases; unmatched junction bases: 6. The rearrangement uses TRBV6-5 and TRBJ2-7, with 7 nucleotides matching TRBD1. Sequencing input: peripheral blood. The clonotype was recovered from a woman between 50 and 59 years old in a cohort sampled during active COVID-19. The CDR3 DNA reads as TGTGCCAGCAGTTACAGGGGGCCGAGACCCTACGAGCAGTACTTC. It specifies CASSYRGPRPYEQYF.